The following is a T cell receptor (beta chain) sequence with its context. Its antigen is as yet unknown. Germline loops: CDR1 DFQATT, CDR2 SNEGSKA (reference sequence). The V end lost 6 bases, the J end lost 4 bases, and 18 bases lay between the germline ends. The CDR3 has 14 amino acids. The sample comes from a study of T-cell reconstitution after alpha-beta-depleted transplantation in children. Findings and caveats of the study: Several patients had high TCRbeta diversity at day 60; it came from surviving recipient T cells and thymic progenitors. It was reported that alpha-beta T cells came from several hundred expanded graft clones (about two months after transplant). T cells produced anew were the main source of T-cell counts and diversity one year after transplant.

Molecular barcoding with unique molecular identifiers was used for the TCRbeta library. Each CDR3 protein is one row after TCRdb ran MiXCR on the PCR reads. The profile shows about 980,000 distinct CDR3 sequences, roughly 29% of them singletons. This sample comprised PBMCs, mostly from graft donor cells, obtained 360 days after TCRalphabeta/CD19-depleted stem cell transplant. The rearrangement uses TRBV20-1 and TRBJ1-1, with a tentative D call TRBD1 (6 bases). This sequence originates from a boy in the first two years of life who had a stem cell transplant for SCID, so the T cells may come from the graft donor. CDR3 DNA: TGCAGTGCCAGTCCCGGGACATTATCCACTGAAGCTTTCTTT. Its protein product is CSASPGTLSTEAFF.